The clone carrying this T cell receptor (beta chain) was seen just once. Its antigen is still unknown. This CDR3 region has 14 residues. Germline lookup yields CDR1 SQVTM and CDR2 ANQGSEA. V dropped 3 bases and J dropped 2; count of bases not matched to a gene: 4. As the sequencing template, cDNA was produced by extracting RNA and reverse transcribing it. Only in-frame clones appear in the TCRdb table, and some are missing; sequencing was by immunoSEQ multiplex PCR. The table has around 140,000 clones, about half seen once. The data derive from a study of CD8+ T cells in alopecia areata. Background on the study: Treated patients were dosed with oral tofacitinib, taking 5 to 10 mg twice daily.

Overall study findings and caveats: Affected scalp, especially in alopecia totalis/universalis, had a higher clonality than normal scalp did. Scalp specimens additionally yield sequences from normal skin's resident alphabeta T cells.

Peripheral blood and lesional scalp punch biopsies were taken from alopecia areata patients. The TCR was taken from a human donor with alopecia areata. J is TRBJ1-2 and V is TRBV29-1; TRBD1 matches at 9 bases. The specimen comprised CD4+ T cells sorted from blood, sampled at week 0. The CDR3 nucleotides read TGCAGCGTTGACTTTGGGACAGGGAACTATGGCTACACCTTC. This encodes CSVDFGTGNYGYTF.